This TCR beta chain emerged from a study of blood T cell repertoires in COVID-19. Overall study context: Both acute and convalescent COVID-19 samples were obtained from the United States, Italy and Spain. Sources were T cells, B-cell-depleted T cells, or PBMCs; the material itself was cDNA or gDNA.

Original handling: Reference gene primer amplification yielded estimated nucleated cell counts. Measured with immunoSEQ multiplex PCR; TCRdb has only the in-frame clones, and not every one. That table gives V, J and clone size, and the DNA gave D and trimming. Here the sample spans about 150,000 clones, about 79% being singletons. CDR1 and CDR2 from the germline V gene are SGHTA and FQGTGA. The length of the CDR3 is 15 residues. The germline V and J ends were trimmed by 1 base and 3 bases, with 12 bases remaining between them. V is TRBV7-3 and J is TRBJ1-2; tentative D call: TRBD1 (5 bases). Sequences were obtained from peripheral blood. The sequence came from a woman between 45 and 65 years old in a cohort sampled during active or convalescent COVID-19. The CDR3 loop reads CASSLIVGGDYGYTF. The CDR3 DNA reads TGTGCCAGCAGCTTAATCGTGGGGGGTGACTATGGCTACACCTTC.